The 26 T cell receptor beta chains reported below all come from one sample, sequenced in a study of shared clonotypes between healthy human individuals. TCRdb keeps only in-frame clones here, not all; method: immunoSEQ multiplex PCR. This table holds 400,000 to 550,000 clones, 79% found once. The specimen sequenced was PBMCs. Receptors originate from a middle-aged woman in good health. Some clones in this sample may be carry-over from other donors' samples.

This clone was found many times. The chain combines TRBV27 with TRBJ2-7; the D is unclear. Trimming pared 3 bases from V and 0 bases from J, leaving 3 bases between. Germline V gives CDR1 MNHEY, CDR2 SMNVEV (reference sequence). This CDR3 has 12 amino acids. The CDR3 here is CASSFPSYEQYF. CDR3 DNA sequence: TGTGCCAGCAGTTTCCCCTCCTACGAGCAGTACTTC.

In its sample, this clone was seen a few times. CDR3 amino acids: CASSPETARRTEAFF. DNA for the CDR3: TGTGCCAGCAGCCCTGAGACAGCCCGGCGGACTGAAGCTTTCTTT. This chain links TRBV7-9 with TRBJ1-1; TRBD1 is a possible D gene (5 bases). CDR3 size: 15 residues. Per germline, CDR1 SEHNR and CDR2 FQNEAQ (reference sequence). The germline V and J ends were trimmed by 5 bases and 5 bases, with 18 bases remaining between them.

The CDR3 DNA reads TGTGCCAGCGTGGAGCTAGCGGGAGCCCATGAGCAGTTCTTC. Protein product: CASVELAGAHEQFF. This chain uses TRBV2 with TRBJ2-1, with 10 positions matching TRBD2. The V gene's germline CDR1 is SNHLY and CDR2 FYNNEI. V was pared by 8 bases and J by 8 bases, with 9 bases of the junction left unmatched. The CDR3 is 14 amino acids.

This chain connects TRBV5-1 to TRBJ2-1, with 7 bases lining up with TRBD2. V lost 4 bases and J lost 6; bases outside the gene matches: 10. CDR1 and CDR2 (germline): SGHRS, YFSETQ. The CDR3 loop spans 15 amino acids. For the CDR3, the DNA is TGCGCCAGCAGCCCGGGACGACTAGCAGTCAATGAGCAGTTCTTC. Translation: CASSPGRLAVNEQFF. The whole variable domain, filled in from reference TRBV5-1 and TRBJ2-1, reads KAGVTQTPRYLIKTRGQQVTLSCSPISGHRSVSWYQQTPGQGLQFLFEYFSETQRNKGNFPGRFSGRQFSNSRSEMNVSTLELGDSALYLCASSPGRLAVNEQFFGPGTRLTVL.

Here the CDR3 reads CASSSWGRASTNTGELFF. The CDR3 DNA is TGTGCCAGCAGCTCTTGGGGCAGGGCCTCAACGAACACCGGGGAGCTGTTTTTT. This chain uses TRBV7-9 with TRBJ2-2; D might be TRBD1 (5 bases). The germline V and J ends were trimmed by 4 bases and 0 bases, with 18 bases remaining between them. The CDR3 runs 18 residues. CDR1 and CDR2 from the germline V gene are SEHNR and FQNEAQ (reference sequence). The entire variable domain, with the rest obtained from reference TRBV7-9 and TRBJ2-2, is as follows: DTGVSQNPRHKITKRGQNVTFRCDPISEHNRLYWYRQTLGQGPEFLTYFQNEAQLEKSRLLSDRFSAERPKGSFSTLEIQRTEQGDSAMYLCASSSWGRASTNTGELFFGEGSRLTVL.

This clone was counted only a few times. This chain links TRBV7-2 with TRBJ1-1, with 8 bases fitting TRBD1. Looked up from germline, CDR1 is SGHTA and CDR2 is FQGNSA. The CDR3 extends over 18 amino acids. V dropped 1 base and J dropped 7; count of bases not matched to a gene: 17. The CDR3 region has the DNA TGTGCCAGCAGCTTAGTCTCGGACAGGGAGCGGGGCAAGGGTGAAGCTTTCTTT. As protein: CASSLVSDRERGKGEAFF.

CDR3 sequence reads: CALGQGGLYEQYF. DNA for the CDR3: TGTGCCCTCGGACAGGGGGGCCTCTACGAGCAGTACTTC. The chain employs TRBV10-3 and TRBJ2-7; 10 bases are a match to TRBD1. The CDR3 covers 13 residues. Germline CDR1 ENHRY, CDR2 SYGVKD. J lost 3 bases, V lost 11 bases, and 7 bases had no gene match.

This clone appeared once. V gene TRBV28 combines with J gene TRBJ2-7, with 7 bases aligning to TRBD2. The V segment lost 6 bases and the J segment 0 bases; nucleotides outside the gene matches: 5. The CDR3 totals 14 residues. Germline V gene lookup returns CDR1 MDHEN and CDR2 SYDVKM. This chain's CDR3 is CASRVLAHSYEQYF. CDR3 bases: TGTGCCAGCAGAGTACTAGCGCACTCCTACGAGCAGTACTTC.

The chain uses TRBV5-4 and TRBJ2-3; TRBD2 might be the D (5 bases). Trimming removed 4 bases at V and 0 bases at J, with 12 bases between. In germline, CDR1 is SGHNT, CDR2 YYREEE (reference sequence). This CDR3 is 15 amino acids long. The CDR3 DNA sequence: TGTGCCAGCAGCCCATACACGGGAAGCACAGATACGCAGTATTTT. This encodes CASSPYTGSTDTQYF.

The chain joins TRBV7-9 to TRBJ2-3, with D possibly being TRBD2 (6 bases). The CDR3 loop spans 16 amino acids. The germline CDR1 and CDR2 sequences are SEHNR and FQNEAQ (reference sequence). V was shortened by 5 bases and J by 0 bases, with 15 bases between the two germline ends. The CDR3 is CASSPPAGRSTDTQYF. In nucleotides, the CDR3 is TGTGCCAGCAGCCCGCCCGCGGGGCGCAGCACAGATACGCAGTATTTT. The whole variable domain, filled in from reference TRBV7-9 and TRBJ2-3, reads DTGVSQNPRHKITKRGQNVTFRCDPISEHNRLYWYRQTLGQGPEFLTYFQNEAQLEKSRLLSDRFSAERPKGSFSTLEIQRTEQGDSAMYLCASSPPAGRSTDTQYFGPGTRLTVL.

The rearrangement joins TRBV18 to TRBJ2-6, with D tentatively TRBD2 (7 bases). Trimming cost V 6 bases and J 1 base, with 13 bases left between them. This CDR3 contains 16 residues. CDR1 KGHSH and CDR2 LQKENI come from the germline V gene. The CDR3 bases are TGTGCCAGCTCCCGAGGGGGGGGATCTGGGGCCAACGTCCTGACTTTC. This translates into CASSRGGGSGANVLTF.

The CDR3 DNA sequence: TGTGCCAGCAGCTTCCGGGGCAGGGTGATAGGTGAGCAGTTCTTC. Its translation is CASSFRGRVIGEQFF. V and J are TRBV7-9 and TRBJ2-1; tentatively, D is TRBD1 or TRBD2 (5 bases each). CDR1 is SEHNR, CDR2 FQNEAQ, per germline (reference sequence). The CDR3 sequence is 15 residues long. V lost 3 bases and J 9 bases, leaving 18 bases between the germline ends. The whole variable domain, filled in from reference TRBV7-9 and TRBJ2-1, reads DTGVSQNPRHKITKRGQNVTFRCDPISEHNRLYWYRQTLGQGPEFLTYFQNEAQLEKSRLLSDRFSAERPKGSFSTLEIQRTEQGDSAMYLCASSFRGRVIGEQFFGPGTRLTVL.

The V gene is TRBV5-5, the J gene TRBJ1-1, with no clear D. Germline values: CDR1 SGHKS, CDR2 YYEKEE (reference sequence). The CDR3 contains 14 residues. Trimming left V 0 bases short and J 1 base short, with 7 bases between. The CDR3 region is CASSLAAQNTEAFF. The CDR3 DNA sequence: TGTGCCAGCAGCTTGGCGGCACAGAACACTGAAGCTTTCTTT.

This clone was seen only once. V gene TRBV2 combines with J gene TRBJ1-4; D is perhaps TRBD1 (6 bases). This CDR3 comprises 13 residues. The germline V and J ends were trimmed by 6 bases and 5 bases, with 10 bases remaining between them. Germline V gene lookup returns CDR1 SNHLY and CDR2 FYNNEI. This CDR3 reads CASREGGNEKLFF. As DNA, the CDR3 is TGTGCCAGCAGGGAGGGGGGGAATGAAAAACTGTTTTTT.

About this clone itself: This likely stems from a read error, as it lies one base from a far larger clone. The chain is built from TRBV19 and TRBJ2-3; tentatively, D is TRBD2 (5 bases). Trimming pared 5 bases from V and 0 bases from J, leaving 18 bases between. The CDR3 has 17 residues. CDR1 LNHDA and CDR2 SQIVND come from the germline V gene (reference sequence). Here the CDR3 DNA reads TGTGCCAGTAGTCCCGGGATTAGCACCTTAAGCACAGATACGCAGTATTTT. It yields the protein CASSPGISTLSTDTQYF.

This sequence joins TRBV5-1 and TRBJ1-2; weak D call: TRBD1 (5 bases). The V end lost 4 bases, the J end lost 3 bases, and 7 bases lay between the germline ends. The germline gives CDR1 SGHRS, CDR2 YFSETQ. CDR3 size: 12 residues. The CDR3, as DNA: TGCGCCAGCAGCCAGACAGACTATGGCTACACCTTC. Its translation: CASSQTDYGYTF.

The chain carries TRBV7-8 and TRBJ1-1; D gene ambiguous. Germline CDR1 SGHVS, CDR2 FQNEAQ. The CDR3 runs 13 residues. Trimming shortened V by 5 bases and J by 1 base, and 8 bases separated the two germline ends. Here the CDR3 reads CASSPTGNTEAFF. CDR3 nucleotides: TGTGCCAGCAGCCCGACGGGGAACACTGAAGCTTTCTTT.

The chain has TRBV28 and TRBJ2-3; 7 bases are a match to TRBD2. The ends lost 6 bases at V and 0 bases at J; junction bases unmatched: 3. Germline V lookup: CDR1 MDHEN, CDR2 SYDVKM. The CDR3 runs 14 residues. This chain's CDR3 is CASRDSGSTDTQYF. In nucleotides, the CDR3 is TGTGCCAGCAGAGATAGCGGGAGCACAGATACGCAGTATTTT.

This clone was counted only a few times. The rearrangement links TRBV6-5 to TRBJ2-7; unclear D gene. This CDR3 spans 12 amino acids. Germline lookup yields CDR1 MNHEY and CDR2 SVGAGI. V was shortened by 0 bases and J by 3 bases, with 3 bases between the two germline ends. CDR3 loop: CASSYSDYEQYF. The CDR3 region has the DNA TGTGCCAGCAGTTACTCAGACTACGAGCAGTACTTC.

The V and J genes are TRBV6-1 and TRBJ1-3, with 8 positions matching TRBD1. Trimming took 6 bases from V and 6 from J; bases not matched to a gene: 4. CDR1 MNHNS and CDR2 SASEGT come from the germline V gene. This CDR3 is built from 13 residues. Here the CDR3 DNA reads TGTGCCAGCAGGAACAGGGGGGTAAACACCATATATTTT. Encoded protein: CASRNRGVNTIYF.

The DNA of the CDR3 is TGTGCTAGTGGTTTCCACGGGAGTGGTGGCGGGGAGCTGTTTTTT. It encodes CASGFHGSGGGELFF. The rearrangement links TRBV12-5 to TRBJ2-2, with a tentative D call TRBD2 (6 bases). V was pared by 3 bases and J by 7 bases, with 15 bases between. The CDR3 has 15 amino acids. The germline V gene has CDR1 LGHNT and CDR2 FRNRAP. The full variable domain, with the rest looked up from reference TRBV12-5 and TRBJ2-2, is DARVTQTPRHKVTEMGQEVTMRCQPILGHNTVFWYRQTMMQGLELLAYFRNRAPLDDSGMPKDRFSAEMPDATLATLKIQPSEPRDSAVYFCASGFHGSGGGELFFGEGSRLTVL.

The chain combines TRBV27 with TRBJ2-7; D is tentatively TRBD1 or TRBD2 (5 bases each). V was clipped by 3 bases and J by 2 bases, with 8 bases between them. The CDR3 length is 13 residues. Germline assignment: CDR1 MNHEY and CDR2 SMNVEV (reference sequence). This chain's CDR3 is CASSFRGPYEQYF. CDR3 DNA: TGTGCCAGCAGTTTCCGGGGACCCTACGAGCAGTACTTC.

The V gene is TRBV6-5, the J gene TRBJ2-1; the match to TRBD1 covers 7 bases. This CDR3 contains 14 residues. Germline V CDR1 and CDR2: MNHEY, SVGAGI. J was trimmed by 7 bases and V by 6 bases; bases with no gene match: 9. CDR3 in DNA: TGTGCCAGCAGGCGCCGGGACAGAAGGAATGAGCAGTTCTTC. Protein product: CASRRRDRRNEQFF.

The chain recombines TRBV18 with TRBJ2-7; TRBD1 agrees at 9 bases. V dropped 1 base and J dropped 3; count of bases not matched to a gene: 4. Per the germline V gene, CDR1 is KGHSH and CDR2 is LQKENI. The CDR3 extends over 15 amino acids. CDR3 nucleotides: TGTGCCAGCTCACCACTGGACAGGGGAGGCTACGAGCAGTACTTC. Its translation: CASSPLDRGGYEQYF.

This chain uses TRBV18 with TRBJ2-5, with D unclear. The CDR3 is 13 residues long. V lost 5 bases and J lost 1, with 8 bases in between. Germline V gives CDR1 KGHSH, CDR2 LQKENI. Here the CDR3 DNA reads TGTGCCAGCTCATGGCAGTTCCAAGAGACCCAGTACTTC. As protein: CASSWQFQETQYF. The variable domain in full, completed from reference TRBV18 and TRBJ2-5, reads NAGVMQNPRHLVRRRGQEARLRCSPMKGHSHVYWYRQLPEEGLKFMVYLQKENIIDESGMPKERFSAEFPKEGPSILRIQQVVRGDSAAYFCASSWQFQETQYFGPGTRLLVL.

This chain connects TRBV29-1 to TRBJ1-3; no clear D. Looked up from germline, CDR1 is SQVTM and CDR2 is ANQGSEA. The V end lost 7 bases, the J end lost 0 bases, and 13 bases lay between the germline ends. CDR3 length equals 14 residues. The CDR3 DNA follows: TGCAGCGCTACGGACGTTCTCTCTGGAAACACCATATATTTT. Its translation is CSATDVLSGNTIYF.